Sequencing of this T cell receptor (beta chain) was carried out in a study of blood T cell repertoires in COVID-19. Study in general: Donors in the United States, Italy and Spain gave samples during acute or convalescent COVID-19. PBMCs, B-cell-depleted T cells, or T cells were the source of the cDNA or gDNA that made up the material.

J gave up 0 bases and V 5 bases, and 13 bases lay outside the gene matches. This CDR3 spans 19 amino acids. Germline loops: CDR1 MDHEN, CDR2 SYDVKM. In the original workflow: Researchers report that nucleated cell counts were estimated from reference gene primer amplification. Libraries were prepared by immunoSEQ multiplex PCR; TCRdb keeps only in-frame clonotypes and omits some of them. The DNA was the basis for D and trimming; V, J and clone size are from that table. The sample comprises about 110,000 clones, 87% of which are singletons, and approximately 4.8% rests with the top ten. This TCR was recovered from a human donor in a cohort sampled during active COVID-19. The chain combines TRBV28 with TRBJ2-7, with 13 bases that match TRBD2. The material sequenced was peripheral blood. CDR3 protein: CASSADSGTSGTYSYEQYF. DNA for the CDR3: TGTGCCAGCAGTGCAGACTCCGGGACTAGCGGGACCTACTCCTACGAGCAGTACTTC.